This T cell receptor (beta chain) comes out of a study of blood T cell repertoires in COVID-19. Sequencing used immunoSEQ multiplex PCR; TCRdb keeps in-frame clones, though not all of them. The data contain over 100,000 clones, around 88% of them seen just once; the ten biggest clones take up 9% to 12%. The trim removed 7 bases at V and 1 base at J, leaving 11 bases unmatched. Germline-derived CDR1 and CDR2 are MNHEY and SMNVEV (reference sequence). The CDR3 runs 16 residues. This clonotype was obtained from a man over 45 with acute or convalescent COVID-19. Specimen: peripheral blood. V is TRBV27 and J is TRBJ2-3; 7 bases line up with TRBD2. DNA for the CDR3: TGTGCCAGCAACCTATTCGGGAGGTGGGGCACAGATACGCAGTATTTT. This encodes CASNLFGRWGTDTQYF.